The rows below give T cell receptor beta chains drawn from one sample of a study of T-cell memory formation after mild COVID-19. MiXCR, applied by TCRdb to the 5' RACE reads, yields one record per CDR3 protein. Of some 320,000 distinct CDR3 sequences in the sample, about a sixth were seen once. Sequencing was done on a sample of PBMCs or a T cell subset sorted from them (not recorded which). The source is a man aged 18 to 30 who had mild COVID-19 (a few samples of this study predate the infection). Cell type and time point are not known. The CDR3 runs from the conserved cysteine through the conserved F or W. A D gene is named only where the DNA matches it firmly.

>.|TRBJ1-3|TRBV7-6
CASSLQERNTIYF
>.|TRBJ2-2|TRBV11-1
CASSLAWQGSTGELFF
>TRBD1|TRBJ1-1|TRBV29-1
CSGKDRVLNTEAFF
>.|TRBJ1-2|TRBV4-2
CASSQEWRYGYTF
>TRBD1|TRBJ2-7|TRBV7-8
CASSPPTGDNYEQYF
>.|TRBJ1-1|TRBV7-9
CASSLIGPTEAFF
>.|TRBJ2-3|TRBV20-1
CSARTDPWTDTQYF
>.|TRBJ2-3|TRBV5-1
CASSLGQVDTQYF
>.|TRBJ1-1|TRBV6-2/TRBV6-3
CASSYSQTEMNTEAFF
>.|TRBJ2-4|TRBV7-2
CASSLGLIKNIQYF
>.|TRBJ2-3|TRBV5-5
CASRTGRTPDTQYF
>.|TRBJ1-2|TRBV29-1
CSVQGFYYGYTF
>TRBD1|TRBJ1-5|TRBV6-7
CASRGTGDQPQHF
>.|TRBJ2-7|TRBV11-2
CASSLGVAGQAYEQYF
>.|TRBJ1-1|TRBV12-3/TRBV12-4
CASSFFAGRVAEAFF
>.|TRBJ1-1|TRBV27
CASSLSSGGTEAFF
>TRBD1|TRBJ1-1|TRBV11-2
CASSLSGGTEAFF
>.|TRBJ1-2|TRBV7-2
CASSYQTPNYGYTF
>TRBD1|TRBJ2-3|TRBV7-6
CASSQTGNTDTQYF
>TRBD1|TRBJ1-1|TRBV10-1
CASSTRQGAVNEAFF
>.|TRBJ1-2|TRBV29-1
CSVGVRNYGYTF
>.|TRBJ2-4|TRBV20-1
CSALSDRAKNIQYF
>.|TRBJ2-3|TRBV5-6
CASSITIRTDTQYF
>.|TRBJ2-1|TRBV20-1
CSASSYNEQFF
>TRBD2|TRBJ2-5|TRBV5-1
CASSLEGLAGGHQETQYF
>.|TRBJ2-7|TRBV3-1
CASSPGSSYEQYF
>.|TRBJ1-5|TRBV24-1
CATSGGAYSNQPQHF
>.|TRBJ2-6|TRBV20-1
CSARVQGLAGANVLTF
>TRBD1|TRBJ2-7|TRBV12-5
CASGWTGGYEQYF
>.|TRBJ2-5|TRBV7-9
CASSLVRGNQETQYF
>TRBD2|TRBJ2-3|TRBV7-2
CASRKRLATDTQYF
>.|TRBJ1-1|TRBV4-1
CASRRNSPNTEAFF
>TRBD1|TRBJ2-3|TRBV6-5
CASSYREQGGPYF
>.|TRBJ1-2|TRBV9
CASSVGAGSNYGYTF
>.|TRBJ2-3|TRBV7-9
CASSLALAGLTDTQYF
>.|TRBJ2-7|TRBV7-2
CASSPVRGGSYEQYF
>TRBD1|TRBJ2-5|TRBV5-1
CASSSGDRDQETQYF
>.|TRBJ1-5|TRBV12-3/TRBV12-4
CASSYTGWDSNQPQHF
>TRBD1|TRBJ1-2|TRBV27
CASRGPSTGYGYTF
>TRBD1|TRBJ2-3|TRBV20-1
CSARVGGSSTDTQYF
>.|TRBJ2-1|TRBV2
CASSREGGYNEQFF
>TRBD1|TRBJ1-1|TRBV5-1
CASGVQGADTEAFF
>TRBD2|TRBJ2-3|TRBV6-5
CASSYSFNWRGGTDTQYF
>.|TRBJ2-1|TRBV12-3/TRBV12-4
CASSPTRGSSYNEQFF
>.|TRBJ1-6|TRBV11-1
CASSLTDSNSPLHF